This record covers a single T cell receptor (beta chain). The data belong to a study of blood T cell repertoires in COVID-19. For the study at large: Acute-phase and convalescent COVID-19 samples originated in the United States, Italy and Spain. Nucleic acid was either cDNA or gDNA, and it came from T cells, B-cell-depleted T cells, or PBMCs.

Original analysis: Cell counts per sample came from amplifying reference gene primers. Some clones are missing from TCRdb's copy, which holds only in-frame ones; the method was immunoSEQ multiplex PCR. V and J calls and clone size follow that table, whereas D and trimming were derived from the DNA. The data hold fewer than 250,000 clones, with around 90% observed a single time. CDR1 MNHNS and CDR2 SASEGT come from the germline V gene. This CDR3 has 11 amino acids. V was cut by 1 base and J by 11 bases, with 8 bases left in between. All enrollees were roughly 18 to 100 years old and from fewer than 25 US areas.

This receptor was identified in a man aged 25 to 40 who had been exposed to COVID-19. The sample comprised PBMCs or T cells enriched from blood (not recorded which). This rearrangement joins TRBV6-1 to TRBJ1-1; D remains ambiguous. CDR3 protein: CASSEVGSAFF. DNA of the CDR3: TGTGCCAGCAGTGAAGTCGGGTCGGCTTTCTTT.